The present T cell receptor (beta chain) was sequenced within a study of radiation and T cells in renal cell carcinoma. Looking at the study overall: Nephrectomy followed 15 Gy stereotactic body radiation by 4 weeks. Study results and caveats: In blood, top tumor clones expanded by 2 weeks, shrinking by 4.

This clone was counted a few times. What it recognizes is unknown. Germline-derived CDR1 and CDR2 are LNHDA and SQIVND (reference sequence). V was shortened by 5 bases and J by 8 bases, with 13 bases between the two germline ends. The CDR3 sequence is 13 residues long. As to time point: baseline pretreatment blood. Stated treatment: 15 Gy SBRT to primary tumor, nephrectomy 4 weeks later. Radiation-treated patients gave blood at baseline, week 2 and week 4. Clear cell pathology was present in this patient's renal cell carcinoma. Assay: immunoSEQ multiplex PCR; the TCRdb copy retains only in-frame clones and omits some. The sample includes more than 75,000 clones, under 90% seen only once; the top ten take almost 6.5%.

The receptor was isolated from a man aged 55 to 69 with renal cell carcinoma. Sequencing was performed on blood, taken from a patient whose treatment included radiotherapy and nephrectomy. This chain uses TRBV19 with TRBJ2-4; a possible D gene is TRBD1 (5 bases). In DNA, the CDR3 is TGTGCCAGTAGTCTTAGGGGCTCGTACATTCAGTACTTC. Its translation is CASSLRGSYIQYF.